The 29 T cell receptor beta chains reported below all come from one sample, sequenced in a study of T cells after yellow fever vaccination. TCRdb re-called the 5' RACE reads with MiXCR, one entry per CDR3 protein. The sample lists 200,000 to 300,000 distinct CDR3 sequences; less than 9% were seen once. This sample comprised CD4+ T cells sorted from PBMCs, obtained 15 days after the yellow fever booster vaccination. The receptors derive from a young man who received the YFV17D yellow fever vaccine.

This clonotype occurred a few times. J is TRBJ2-2 and V is TRBV18; D is undetermined. Germline V CDR1 and CDR2: KGHSH, LQKENI. CDR3 length: 14 amino acids. The V end lost 4 bases, the J end lost 8 bases, and 14 bases lay between the germline ends. Here the CDR3 reads CASSLAASAGELFF. In DNA form, the CDR3 reads TGTGCCAGCTCACTGGCCGCCTCAGCTGGGGAGCTGTTTTTT.

This clonotype was found a few times. This chain links TRBV4-2 with TRBJ2-5; either TRBD1 or TRBD2 may supply D (6 bases each). CDR1 is LGHNA and CDR2 is YNFKEQ in the germline V gene. This CDR3 has 14 amino acids. Trimming pared 1 base from V and 4 bases from J, leaving 10 bases between. The CDR3 loop is CASSQAQGGETQYF. CDR3 bases: TGTGCCAGCAGCCAAGCACAGGGAGGAGAGACCCAGTACTTC.

V gene TRBV7-2 combines with J gene TRBJ1-2, with 10 bases aligning to TRBD1. After removal of 5 bases from V and 5 bases from J, the junction contained 8 bases not matched to a gene. The CDR3 consists of 15 residues. The germline gives CDR1 SGHTA, CDR2 FQGNSA. CDR3 in amino acids: CASSDVGTGVYGYTF. CDR3 bases: TGTGCCAGCAGCGACGTGGGGACAGGGGTTTATGGCTACACCTTC.

This clonotype came up many times. The chain combines TRBV5-6 with TRBJ2-3; 7 bases match TRBD1. Germline loops: CDR1 SGHDT, CDR2 YYEEEE. This CDR3 comprises 15 residues. Trimming at V came to 4 bases and at J to 3 bases, leaving 8 bases not matched to a gene. DNA for the CDR3: TGTGCCAGCAGCCTAACAGGGGAAACTACAGATACGCAGTATTTT. Translated: CASSLTGETTDTQYF.

This clonotype appeared a few times. J is TRBJ2-7 and V is TRBV20-1, with 10 positions matching TRBD2. J gave up 4 bases and V 2 bases, and 5 bases lay outside the gene matches. The CDR3 length is 14 residues. Germline CDR1 and CDR2: DFQATT and SNEGSKA (reference sequence). Written as DNA, the CDR3 is TGCAGTGCTAGATCCGGTAGCGGGGGGTACGAGCAGTACTTC. It is translated as CSARSGSGGYEQYF.

This clonotype has just a few counts. The rearrangement uses TRBV7-8 and TRBJ2-3, with D possibly TRBD1 on 6 matching bases. Germline V gene data show CDR1 as SGHVS and CDR2 as FQNEAQ. V was trimmed by 0 bases and J by 4 bases, leaving 17 bases between them. CDR3 size: 17 residues. This chain's CDR3 is CASSLALLGQGSDTQYF. In nucleotides, the CDR3 is TGTGCCAGCAGCTTAGCCCTGTTGGGGCAGGGGTCAGATACGCAGTATTTT.

This clonotype was seen a few times. The chain carries TRBV21-1 and TRBJ2-1; the D call in the table, TRBD2, was not verified against the DNA. TRBV21-1 constitutes a pseudogene. There are 15 residues in the CDR3. CDR3 in amino acids: CASLRTSGRASEQFF. In DNA, the CDR3 is TGTGCCAGCCTCAGAACTAGCGGGAGGGCCAGTGAGCAGTTCTTC.

The V call is TRBV5-4, the J call TRBJ2-7; D might be TRBD2 (7 bases). The CDR3 length is 15 residues. The V end lost 3 bases, the J end lost 1 base, and 14 bases lay between the germline ends. The germline V gene encodes CDR1 SGHNT and CDR2 YYREEE (reference sequence). CDR3 region: CASSWWGRGSYEQYF. The DNA for the CDR3 is TGTGCCAGCAGCTGGTGGGGGCGGGGGTCCTACGAGCAGTACTTC.

At least ten counts were recorded for this clonotype. This chain joins TRBV4-2 and TRBJ2-7, with 9 bases that match TRBD2. V shed 1 base, J shed 4 bases, and the junction held 8 bases outside the gene matches. Germline values: CDR1 LGHNA, CDR2 YNFKEQ. The CDR3 sequence is 16 residues long. The CDR3 DNA reads TGTGCCAGCAGCCAAGGGGGGGGACTAGCTTCGTACGAGCAGTACTTC. It translates to CASSQGGGLASYEQYF.

This clonotype was picked up many times. V gene TRBV12-3 or TRBV12-4 combines with J gene TRBJ2-1; D tentatively reads TRBD1 or TRBD2 (5 bases each). This CDR3 is built from 14 residues. V was cut by 3 bases and J by 7 bases, with 13 bases left in between. The CDR3 here is CASSFRDRVNEQFF. The CDR3 bases are TGTGCCAGCAGTTTTAGGGACCGTGTTAATGAGCAGTTCTTC.

This clonotype has ten or more counts. This chain links TRBV9 with TRBJ2-3; 10 bases match TRBD1. Germline lookup yields CDR1 SGDLS and CDR2 YYNGEE. V gave up 4 bases and J gave up 3 bases; unmatched junction bases: 5. The CDR3 has 15 residues. The CDR3 sequence is CASSPGQGGTDTQYF. CDR3 nucleotides: TGTGCCAGCAGCCCCGGACAGGGGGGGACAGATACGCAGTATTTT.

This clonotype was seen a handful of times. This sequence joins TRBV20-1 and TRBJ2-7, with 7 bases fitting TRBD1. J gave up 7 bases and V 6 bases, and 6 bases lay outside the gene matches. The germline gives CDR1 DFQATT, CDR2 SNEGSKA (reference sequence). The length of the CDR3 is 11 residues. Here the CDR3 reads CSAQGVREQYF. As DNA, the CDR3 is TGCAGTGCCCAGGGGGTTAGAGAGCAGTACTTC.

The rearrangement uses TRBV3-1 and TRBJ2-1; 7 nucleotides line up with TRBD1. The germline CDR1 and CDR2 sequences are LGHDT and YNNKEL (reference sequence). The CDR3 runs to 14 residues. J was trimmed by 6 bases and V by 6 bases; bases with no gene match: 8. CDR3 in DNA: TGTGCCAGCAGGCCGCTGACAGGGTTCAATGAGCAGTTCTTC. It yields the protein CASRPLTGFNEQFF.

This clonotype was counted ten times or more. A read error may produce the germline difference seen at one junction end. The chain has TRBV15 and TRBJ2-7; weak D call: TRBD1 (6 bases). In germline, CDR1 is LNHNV, CDR2 YYDKDF (reference sequence). The CDR3 is 12 amino acids. CDR3 sequence: CATSRDRGQLHF. For the CDR3, the DNA is TGTGCCACCAGCAGAGATCGCGGACAGTTACACTTC.

This chain connects TRBV20-1 to TRBJ2-3; TRBD2 matches at 7 bases. After removal of 5 bases from V and 3 bases from J, the junction contained 8 bases not matched to a gene. The germline V gene has CDR1 DFQATT and CDR2 SNEGSKA (reference sequence). The CDR3 is made up of 14 amino acids. The CDR3 here is CSAPLAGATDTQYF. In DNA form, the CDR3 reads TGCAGTGCTCCCCTGGCGGGAGCTACAGATACGCAGTATTTT.

The chain carries TRBV20-1 and TRBJ2-5, with TRBD2 matching over 12 bases. The CDR3 has 19 amino acids. J gave up 4 bases and V 1 base, and 16 bases lay outside the gene matches. From germline, CDR1 is DFQATT and CDR2 SNEGSKA (reference sequence). CDR3 sequence: CSARATIGASGRATETQYF. CDR3 DNA sequence: TGCAGTGCTAGAGCGACAATCGGGGCTAGCGGGAGGGCCACAGAGACCCAGTACTTC.

This clonotype was counted between two and nine times. This chain connects TRBV28 to TRBJ2-7; D perhaps matches TRBD1 (5 bases). Germline CDR1 is MDHEN and CDR2 is SYDVKM. The CDR3 spans 12 residues. V lost 2 bases and J 11 bases, leaving 13 bases between the germline ends. The CDR3 spells CASSLMAGNKYF. In DNA form, the CDR3 reads TGTGCCAGCAGTTTAATGGCAGGGAATAAGTACTTC.

The chain combines TRBV5-4 with TRBJ2-7, with 12 bases identical to TRBD1. The CDR3 has 15 amino acids. Germline-derived CDR1 and CDR2 are SGHNT and YYREEE (reference sequence). Trimming removed 4 bases from V and 5 bases from J; junction bases left unmatched: 7. CDR3 nucleotides: TGTGCCAGCAGCCTCCCGGGACAGGGGGCCCACGAGCAGTACTTC. It yields the protein CASSLPGQGAHEQYF.

This clonotype showed up many times. DNA of the CDR3: TGTGCCACCGTAGCGGGAGGGGGCACAGATACGCAGTATTTT. It is translated as CATVAGGGTDTQYF. The chain uses TRBV12-3 or TRBV12-4 and TRBJ2-3, with 11 bases lining up with TRBD2. J gave up 1 base and V 10 bases, and 4 bases lay outside the gene matches. This CDR3 comprises 14 residues.

The CDR3 sequence: CASSFGSGADEQYF. In nucleotides, the CDR3 is TGTGCCAGCAGCTTTGGATCGGGAGCTGACGAGCAGTACTTC. This chain connects TRBV7-3 to TRBJ2-7; D might be TRBD2 (6 bases). With 3 bases removed from V and 5 bases from J, the gap between germline ends came to 14 bases. The CDR3 runs to 14 residues. CDR1 is SGHTA, CDR2 FQGTGA, per germline.

This clonotype was detected only a few times. The V call is TRBV3-1, the J call TRBJ1-5, with 7 bases matching TRBD1. Germline V gene sequence: CDR1 LGHDT, CDR2 YNNKEL (reference sequence). CDR3 size: 15 residues. V was pared by 1 base and J by 4 bases, with 4 bases of the junction left unmatched. CDR3 DNA: TGTGCCAGCAGCCAAGCCGGGACAGAAAATCAGCCCCAGCATTTT. Its translation is CASSQAGTENQPQHF.

This clonotype was picked up many times. The chain links TRBV12-3 or TRBV12-4 to TRBJ1-1; D unclear. This CDR3 contains 11 residues. V was trimmed by 5 bases and J by 5 bases, leaving 6 bases between them. This CDR3 is CASSRSTEAFF. CDR3 bases: TGTGCCAGCAGTCGATCTACTGAAGCTTTCTTT.

J is TRBJ2-7 and V is TRBV29-1, with D possibly TRBD1 on 5 matching bases. CDR1 and CDR2 (germline): SQVTM, ANQGSEA. The CDR3 has 14 residues. With 5 bases removed from V and 0 bases from J, the gap between germline ends came to 14 bases. The CDR3 loop reads CSVSTGLSSYEQYF. CDR3 coding DNA: TGCAGCGTTTCTACAGGATTAAGCTCCTACGAGCAGTACTTC.

This clonotype was counted at least ten times. The gene calls are TRBV7-9 and TRBJ1-3; D gene ambiguous. CDR1 and CDR2 from the germline V gene are SEHNR and FQNEAQ (reference sequence). This CDR3 contains 14 residues. V lost 3 bases to trimming and J lost 2 bases, with 8 bases between them. The CDR3 is CASSLNVAGNTIYF. In nucleotides, the CDR3 is TGTGCCAGCAGCTTGAACGTTGCTGGAAACACCATATATTTT.

In its sample, this clonotype was seen many times. The chain is built from TRBV7-2 and TRBJ2-1, with unresolved D. In germline, CDR1 is SGHTA, CDR2 FQGNSA. The CDR3 covers 14 residues. The ends were cut back, 0 bases at V and 4 bases at J, with 7 bases in the middle. The chain's CDR3 is CASSLARLYNEQFF. For the CDR3, the DNA is TGTGCCAGCAGCTTAGCCCGGTTGTACAATGAGCAGTTCTTC.

Many counts were recorded for this clonotype. The J gene is TRBJ1-2, the V gene TRBV7-2, with 7 bases matching TRBD1. Trimming cost V 3 bases and J 8 bases; bases outside gene matches: 6. Germline V gives CDR1 SGHTA, CDR2 FQGNSA. This CDR3 region has 13 residues. Here the CDR3 reads CASSFRGQEGYTF. For the CDR3, the DNA is TGTGCCAGCAGCTTCCGAGGACAGGAGGGCTACACCTTC.

The V and J genes are TRBV10-3 and TRBJ1-1; 11 bases match TRBD1. This CDR3 contains 14 residues. V shed 8 bases and J 4 bases; nucleotides not matched to a gene: 6. In germline, CDR1 is ENHRY, CDR2 SYGVKD. The CDR3 loop is CAIRDRGGSTEAFF. CDR3 coding DNA: TGTGCCATCCGGGACAGGGGGGGCAGCACTGAAGCTTTCTTT.

This clonotype appeared many times. This chain joins TRBV5-1 and TRBJ2-1, with D unresolved. With 0 bases removed from V and 5 bases from J, the gap between germline ends came to 12 bases. Germline CDR1 is SGHRS and CDR2 is YFSETQ. The CDR3 has 15 residues. The CDR3 DNA reads TGCGCCAGCAGCTTGGGTCGTGCTAGGGACAATGAGCAGTTCTTC. Translated, it gives CASSLGRARDNEQFF.

This clonotype was seen a few times. The chain carries TRBV5-1 and TRBJ2-1; 7 bases are shared with TRBD2. CDR1 is SGHRS and CDR2 is YFSETQ in the germline V gene. This CDR3 spans 18 amino acids. V was pared by 2 bases and J by 7 bases, with 18 bases of the junction left unmatched. Here the CDR3 reads CASSFGEGAVSRGNEQFF. Here the CDR3 DNA reads TGCGCCAGCAGCTTTGGGGAGGGAGCCGTGAGTAGGGGTAATGAGCAGTTCTTC.